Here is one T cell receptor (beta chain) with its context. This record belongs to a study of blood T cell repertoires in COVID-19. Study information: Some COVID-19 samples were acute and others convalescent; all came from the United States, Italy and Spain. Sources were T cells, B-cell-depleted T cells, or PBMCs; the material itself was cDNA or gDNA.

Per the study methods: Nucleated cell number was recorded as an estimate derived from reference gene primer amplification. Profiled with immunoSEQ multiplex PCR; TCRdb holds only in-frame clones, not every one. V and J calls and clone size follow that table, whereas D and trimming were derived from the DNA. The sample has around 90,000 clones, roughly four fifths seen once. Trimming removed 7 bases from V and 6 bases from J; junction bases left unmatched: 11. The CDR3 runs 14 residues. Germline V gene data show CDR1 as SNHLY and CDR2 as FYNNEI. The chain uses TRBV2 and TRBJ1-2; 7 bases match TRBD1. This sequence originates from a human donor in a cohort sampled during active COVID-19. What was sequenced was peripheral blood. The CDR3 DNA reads TGTGCCAGCAAGGGGGCACGGGGCCCGCATGGCTACACCTTC. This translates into CASKGARGPHGYTF. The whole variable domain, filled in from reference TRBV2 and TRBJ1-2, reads EPEVTQTPSHQVTQMGQEVILRCVPISNHLYFYWYRQILGQKVEFLVSFYNNEISEKSEIFDDQFSVERPDGSNFTLKIRSTKLEDSAMYFCASKGARGPHGYTFGSGTRLTVV.